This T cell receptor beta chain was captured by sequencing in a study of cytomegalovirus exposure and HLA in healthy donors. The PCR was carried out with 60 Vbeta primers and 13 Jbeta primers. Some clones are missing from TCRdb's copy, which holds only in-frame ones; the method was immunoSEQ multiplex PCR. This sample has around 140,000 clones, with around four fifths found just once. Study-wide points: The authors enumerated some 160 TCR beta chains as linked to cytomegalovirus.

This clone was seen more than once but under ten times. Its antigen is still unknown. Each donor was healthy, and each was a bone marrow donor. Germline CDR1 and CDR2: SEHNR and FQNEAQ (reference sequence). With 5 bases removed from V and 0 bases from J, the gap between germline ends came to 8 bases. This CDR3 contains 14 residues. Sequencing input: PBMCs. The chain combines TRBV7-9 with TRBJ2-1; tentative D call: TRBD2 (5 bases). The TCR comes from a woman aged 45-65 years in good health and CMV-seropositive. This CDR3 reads CASSLSGSYNEQFF. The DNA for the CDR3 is TGTGCCAGCAGCCTCAGCGGCTCCTACAATGAGCAGTTCTTC.